The text below deals with one T cell receptor (beta chain). Its binding antigen is unknown. Within one base of it there is no much larger clone, and no base qualities were kept. The germline ends are 9 bases apart after V is trimmed by 5 bases and J by 2 bases. From cysteine to phenylalanine, the CDR3 is 13 amino acids long. Kept here is only the CDR3 DNA, which spans 39 bases and is read in frame from base 1. CDR1 and CDR2, looked up from the germline V gene (reference sequence), are MNHNY and SVGAGI. The data originate from a study of monozygotic twins with cystic fibrosis (dated by TCRdb to 2020 to 2022). Background on the whole study: Three micrograms of fragmented DNA went through roughly 14 PCR cycles to produce barcoded libraries. Twins were ranked among around 1,000 cohort participants for weight-for-height and FEVPerc (FEV1 disease centile) at the day of blood sampling. Data for three of the twin pairs had been reported earlier in a different context. Made up mostly of children and adolescents, the cohort included ten female and six male twin pairs ranging in age from about 2.0 to 36.4 years, with a median of about 10 years. To assess genetic influence on V and J gene usage, the study compared TCR beta repertoires within and across 16 monozygotic twin pairs with cystic fibrosis.

The twin pairs came from the European Cystic Fibrosis Twin and Sibling Study Cohort, a cohort that recruited patients from roughly 160 CF clinics across 14 European countries. Zygosity and CFTR genotype were verified in-house, with zygosity tested by multiplex PCR of nine short tandem repeat loci. Each twin gave a peripheral blood sample, and clinical parameters were documented on that same day of blood sampling. Phenol/chloroform extraction was used to isolate genomic DNA from peripheral blood cells, and the DNA was then kept in TE buffer at 4 degrees C. TCR beta CDR3 regions were amplified by multiplex PCR using the immunoSEQ immune profiling system, following the manufacturer's instructions. An Illumina NextSeq system was used to carry out the sequencing. The paper's processing steps were these. Sequence data were processed on the immunoSEQ Analyzer platform, and clonality was calculated as the square root of Simpson's index of productive rearrangements. Similarity in V and J usage was quantified by Jensen-Shannon distance, and CDR3 generation probabilities were calculated with OLGA. Shared CDR3 sequences were searched against the immuneACCESS database (August 2020) and VDJdb (December 2020). The immuneACCESS repertoire file appears here via TCRdb, limited to in-frame rearrangements. These files lack a portion of the clones; in checked studies, under half of the deficit traces to unresolved V genes, and the cause of the others is not known. V and J calls plus clone size are reproduced from that table; the DNA served to infer D and trimming. The table for this sample lists 14,000 to 15,000 clones; 70% to 90% of them were counted only once. 1.1% of the sample rests with the top ten.

General conclusions and limits of the study: Simpson clonality was generally low (median approximately 0.0091), suggesting a naive-dominated repertoire, with higher clonality in the most severely affected patients. Only a small cohort was studied, and no association of shared CDR3 numbers with age, concordance or disease severity was found. Nucleotide-identical clonotype sharing was significantly higher within monozygotic CF twin pairs than between unrelated CF individuals (P = 0.000026, Mann-Whitney). In 13 of 16 pairs, V gene usage most closely resembled the co-twin's, and the same held for J usage in 8 of 16 pairs, a pattern suggesting genetic constraints.

The TCR comes from a boy aged 5-17 years with cystic fibrosis. Sequenced input: blood. The rearrangement joined TRBV6-6 to TRBJ1-2, with a tentative D gene TRBD1 over 5 matching bases. The CDR3: CASSGDWNYGYTF. Here is the DNA: TGTGCCAGCAGTGGGGACTGGAACTATGGCTACACCTTC.